This entry concerns a single TCR beta chain. This clone was observed a handful of times. It has no known antigen specificity. Base qualities are not at hand, and no much larger clone is one base apart. Here V drops 3 bases and J drops 0 bases, and the junction holds 2 bases not matched to any gene. Sequences MNHEY (CDR1) and SVGAGI (CDR2) are obtained from the germline V gene. The CDR3 starts with the cysteine, ends with the phenylalanine, and has 15 residues. The sequence is cut down to CDR3 DNA, 45 bases in frame from base 1. Libraries were prepared through the immunoSEQ multiplex PCR assay. A mixture of 60 forward primers for TCR Vbeta segments and 13 reverse primers for TCR Jbeta segments was used in the multiplex PCR. The CDR3 region of rearranged TCR beta genes was amplified from genomic DNA with a multiplex PCR assay. Amplified TCR beta libraries were sequenced as 87-base-pair reads on the Illumina HiSeq System. As for how the authors treated the data: Across the roughly 670 repertoires, a later analysis counted 75 million to 90 million unique TCR beta chains, roughly 11 million of which were shared by at least two donors. Raw reads were error-corrected and collapsed into unique sequences with a nearest-neighbor algorithm that merged closely related sequences to remove PCR and sequencing errors. CDR3 sequences were aligned to IMGT reference sequences to assign V, D and J gene segments. For a sequence to be retained, a match of at least six nucleotides to both a V gene segment and a J gene segment was required. Rearrangements were classified as productive when the CDR3 lacked stop codons and remained in frame with V and J, and all other rearrangements were classified as non-productive. Following IMGT convention, CDR3 was defined as the stretch from the second conserved V-encoded cysteine up to the conserved J-encoded phenylalanine. Sequences without an unambiguous match to a single V gene segment were excluded from the earlier analysis of almost 600 of the donors. In an earlier analysis of a few hundred of the donors, a V segment was called functional when productive rearrangements were above 56.7%, and segregating when the standard deviation between donors exceeded 5%. A statistical classification framework was built for diagnosing cytomegalovirus status from the catalog of TCR beta chain sequences. In a later analysis, V and J genes were assigned by comparing TCR nucleotide sequences against IMGT/GENE-DB human TR gene sequences. The TCRdist pipeline was used in a later analysis to assign CDR3 sequences and most-parsimonious VDJ recombination scenarios. In a later analysis, each TCR beta chain was defined by its CDR3 amino acid sequence together with its V-gene family, and reads without a unique V-gene family were excluded. As a way to deal with suspected cross-contamination and a sequencing artifact, a later analysis dropped hundreds of nucleotide sequences that were highly shared and had low generation probability. A later analysis calculated a clonal expansion index for each public chain from normalized within-repertoire ranks of inferred template counts. A later analysis computed generation probabilities with a VDJ recombination model fitted to out-of-frame rearrangements, and checked the results against IGoR. In a later analysis, TCR-TCR, TCR-HLA and TCR-CMV co-occurrence was scored with hypergeometric tests, and a repertoire-size bias correction was applied to TCR pairs. In a later analysis, false discovery rates were estimated by permuting HLA or CMV assignments 20 times. In a later analysis, co-occurring TCRs were grouped using DBSCAN, and TCRdist sequence similarity was added for clustering within HLA-allele-positive subsets. For co-occurrence clustering, repertoires with fewer than 30,000 or more than 120,000 public chains were excluded, along with four to six repertoires with anomalous nucleotide sharing. TCRdb holds this immuneACCESS table with in-frame rearrangements only. Some clones are missing; in checked studies, unresolved V genes explain under half, and the rest has no known cause. V and J calls and clone size follow that table, whereas D and trimming were derived from the DNA. This sample comprises about 120,000 clones, less than 80% of them detected only once. The ten largest make up more than 8% of the sample.

The data are from a study of cytomegalovirus exposure and HLA in healthy donors (dated by TCRdb to about 2017). Study-level background: According to an earlier analysis of a few hundred of the donors, some 180 million T cells yielded over 90 million unique TCR beta sequences and approximately 280 Gb of sequence data. All discovery cohort repertoires had been generated using a single sequencing platform. To predict cytomegalovirus infection status, the study brought together high-throughput TCR immunosequencing, statistical association of individual TCRs with disease status, and machine learning. Rather than drawing on any new phenotypic data, the later analysis identified candidate immune exposures from TCR beta sequences and the way those sequences occurred across donors. Five DR-DQ haplotypes were treated as single units for association and clustering because of strong linkage in the cohort. A later analysis re-examined previously published TCR beta repertoires from 600 to 700 donors and added high-resolution HLA genotyping to investigate patterns of TCR occurrence. Of the roughly 410 genotyped donors, approximately 80% were placed in the genetic ancestry cluster associated with self-reported Caucasian donors. A later genetic analysis used genome-wide SNP genotypes for about three fifths of the roughly 700 donors, treating that subset as a discovery cohort. Typing coverage varied by locus: roughly 620-630 donors for A, B, C, DRB1 and DQB1; around 560 for DQA1; more than 600 for DPA1; approximately 490 for DPB1. The study aimed to test whether signatures of past pathogen exposure could be identified by cataloging public T cell receptors. HLA typing covered class I and class II loci at four-digit resolution. Besides the first cohort of roughly 640 subjects, a separate validation cohort made up of some 110 different subjects was used. Alongside the repertoire data, information on donor age, sex, ethnicity and CMV serostatus was compiled. To decide whether each TCR beta V gene segment behaved as functional or pseudogenic, an earlier analysis of over 500 of the donors relied on high-throughput TCR beta sequencing. Among about 410 genotyped donors of the cohort, an average of approximately 220,000 unique TCR beta nucleotide sequences was sequenced per donor, of which 15% to 20% were non-productive. The study used immunosequencing to profile the T cell repertoires of 600 to 850 subjects and linked those repertoires to cytomegalovirus serostatus. An early release that covered about 600 HLA-typed donors contained approximately 300 gigabases of sequencing data and around 85 million unique TCR sequences. What the study reported, not specific to this receptor: When HLA alleles, especially DR and DQ, strongly co-occurred, TCR associations were difficult to assign to individual alleles. In an earlier analysis of 587 of the donors, most TCR beta V segments appeared in productive rearrangements about 87% or about 30% of the time, broadly matching IMGT annotations. The authors suggested that the approach could potentially be generalized to other disease states and immunological phenotypes. Sequencing depth was assumed to be roughly uniform across donors in the presence/absence analyses, though that assumption may not hold. Most CMV-associated TCR beta chains appeared to be HLA-restricted in a later analysis, and the HLA associations seemed to be driven largely by CMV exposure. In this cohort, only TCR beta chains were sequenced, and detectable features were limited by the absence of alpha or paired-chain data. According to a later analysis, TCR association rates differed among HLA loci, with DRB1 alleles showing the most associated TCRs and HLA-C alleles showing the fewest. The sequencing pipeline was judged likely to have produced a cluster of highly shared sequence variants as a technical artifact. In a later analysis, HLA-associated TCR beta chains showed more clonal expansion and lower generation probabilities than non-associated chains that were equally common. A further reported finding was that TCR beta sequences accurately predicted the HLA-A and HLA-B alleles for most subjects in the first cohort. Because counts were too low, 15 to 20 rarely observed V segments, including chromosome 9 orphons, were excluded from the earlier analysis of around 640 of the donors. Cytomegalovirus status was reported to be diagnosed by the classifier with high specificity and sensitivity in both the original and validation cohorts. Immune exposure information for the cohort was limited to CMV serostatus. Because HLA typing was unavailable for some donors at each locus, only the typed subset was used in association tests. The study listed 150 to 200 TCR beta chains as associated with cytomegalovirus. In a later analysis, some 17,000 TCR beta sequences were associated with specific HLA alleles at a false discovery rate of 0.05. In vitro tests confirmed that three of the cytomegalovirus-associated TCR beta chains recognize cytomegalovirus antigens. While some public TCRs were present in many individuals, most TCR sequences turned up only very rarely across donors. A later genetic analysis reported fewer N-insertions in productive TCRs among donors in an Asian-associated ancestry cluster than the approximately 700-donor mean. Linkage disequilibrium might explain the correlated functional status among segregating V segments, but an unknown experimental factor could not be ruled out. A later genetic analysis associated a missense DCLRE1C variant with V-gene and J-gene trimming of TCR beta chains, and an independent cohort replicated the association. Some IMGT-functional V segments, including TRBV6-2 and TRBV6-3, could not be told apart with the 87-base-pair reads, so those segments were excluded. Several of the top co-occurrence clusters appeared to be linked to parvovirus B19, influenza, CMV and Epstein-Barr virus, according to a later analysis.

The cohort was made up of 500 to 850 healthy bone marrow donors. All cohort members were sampled while nominally healthy, although unrecorded immune exposures were likely present. The donor was CMV seropositive and belonged to the group of about 290 seropositive cohort members. A peripheral blood sample was collected from each donor, and TCR beta sequencing was performed on peripheral blood mononuclear cells. Genomic DNA extraction from the blood cell samples was performed with the Qiagen DNeasy Blood Extraction Kit. Rearrangement joined TRBV6-5 to TRBJ2-1, and 7 junction bases match TRBD2. Material for sequencing was PBMCs. The sequence was obtained from a woman aged 40 to 50 in good health and CMV-seropositive. The bases are TGTGCCAGCAGTTATGTAGCGGGCTCCTACAATGAGCAGTTCTTC. It codes for CASSYVAGSYNEQFF.